This is a list of T cell receptor beta chains from one sample in a study of blood T cell repertoires in COVID-19. The protocol was immunoSEQ multiplex PCR, while the TCRdb copy is restricted to in-frame clones and leaves out a portion. The sample records over 45,000 clones, roughly 89% being singletons. Sequencing was performed on peripheral blood. The receptor set was obtained from an older woman with COVID-19, enrolled during active disease. Both conserved end residues are part of each CDR3. D genes are given only for firm matches. The size entry is marked missing in some rows and otherwise reads once, few, many or a size class.

D gene: NA; clone size: NA; J gene: TRBJ2-1; V gene: TRBV30; CDR3 protein: CAWSLSNEQFF; CDR3 DNA: TGTGCCTGGAGTCTCTCGAATGAGCAGTTCTTC
D gene: TRBD1; clone size: NA; J gene: TRBJ1-1; V gene: TRBV2; CDR3 protein: CASSRIQGRNTEAFF; CDR3 DNA: TGTGCCAGCAGTCGCATACAGGGGAGGAACACTGAAGCTTTCTTT
D gene: NA; clone size: NA; J gene: TRBJ2-7; V gene: TRBV7-9; CDR3 protein: CASSLIGGLSYEQYF; CDR3 DNA: TGTGCCAGCAGCTTAATCGGCGGACTCTCCTACGAGCAGTACTTC
D gene: NA; clone size: NA; J gene: TRBJ1-1; V gene: TRBV2; CDR3 protein: CASKVDSEAFF; CDR3 DNA: TGTGCCAGCAAGGTGGACTCTGAAGCTTTCTTT
D gene: TRBD1; clone size: few; J gene: TRBJ1-1; V gene: TRBV7-2; CDR3 protein: CASSLGGTGGETEAFF; CDR3 DNA: TGTGCCAGCAGCCTAGGGGGCACAGGGGGCGAGACTGAAGCTTTCTTT
D gene: NA; clone size: once; J gene: TRBJ1-2; V gene: TRBV6-2/TRBV6-3; CDR3 protein: CASSSAGQPYGYTF; CDR3 DNA: TGTGCCAGCAGTTCCGCTGGGCAGCCATATGGCTACACCTTC
D gene: NA; clone size: NA; J gene: TRBJ2-5; V gene: TRBV5-4; CDR3 protein: CASSLEGVETQYF; CDR3 DNA: TGTGCCAGCAGCTTGGAGGGAGTGGAGACCCAGTACTTC
D gene: TRBD1; clone size: once; J gene: TRBJ1-1; V gene: TRBV3-1/TRBV3-2; CDR3 protein: CASSQAYRGTEAFF; CDR3 DNA: TGTGCCAGCAGCCAAGCCTACAGGGGCACTGAAGCTTTCTTT
D gene: TRBD1; clone size: NA; J gene: TRBJ2-7; V gene: TRBV6-5; CDR3 protein: CASRDRDEQYF; CDR3 DNA: TGTGCCAGCAGAGACAGGGACGAGCAGTACTTC
D gene: NA; clone size: NA; J gene: TRBJ2-6; V gene: TRBV5-8; CDR3 protein: CASSWGGSSGANVLTF; CDR3 DNA: TGTGCCAGCAGCTGGGGGGGCAGCTCTGGGGCCAACGTCCTGACTTTC
D gene: TRBD2; clone size: NA; J gene: TRBJ2-5; V gene: TRBV2; CDR3 protein: CASRLAGGQRETQYF; CDR3 DNA: TGTGCCAGCAGACTAGCGGGGGGGCAAAGGGAGACCCAGTACTTC
D gene: NA; clone size: NA; J gene: TRBJ1-6; V gene: TRBV12-3/TRBV12-4; CDR3 protein: CASSTPRSPLHF; CDR3 DNA: TGTGCCAGCAGTACTCCACGGTCACCCCTCCACTTT
D gene: TRBD2; clone size: NA; J gene: TRBJ2-3; V gene: TRBV14; CDR3 protein: CASSQGAWEGPGDTQYF; CDR3 DNA: TGTGCCAGCAGCCAAGGGGCGTGGGAGGGCCCCGGAGATACGCAGTATTTT
D gene: NA; clone size: NA; J gene: TRBJ2-7; V gene: TRBV7-9; CDR3 protein: CAFGGSSYEQYF; CDR3 DNA: TGTGCCTTTGGGGGCAGTTCCTACGAGCAGTACTTC
D gene: TRBD1; clone size: NA; J gene: TRBJ2-1; V gene: TRBV29-1; CDR3 protein: CSAGTGYNEQFF; CDR3 DNA: TGCAGCGCCGGGACAGGGTACAATGAGCAGTTCTTC
D gene: TRBD2; clone size: NA; J gene: TRBJ2-1; V gene: TRBV6-5; CDR3 protein: CASSPQRGDNEQFF; CDR3 DNA: TGTGCCAGCAGCCCCCAGCGGGGGGACAATGAGCAGTTCTTC
D gene: TRBD1; clone size: NA; J gene: TRBJ1-1; V gene: TRBV2; CDR3 protein: CASNPPGQGVTEAFF; CDR3 DNA: TGTGCCAGCAATCCTCCTGGACAGGGGGTCACTGAAGCTTTCTTT
D gene: TRBD1; clone size: NA; J gene: TRBJ1-2; V gene: TRBV5-1; CDR3 protein: CASSLTGGDPRGYTF; CDR3 DNA: TGCGCCAGCAGCTTGACAGGGGGAGATCCACGGGGCTACACCTTC
D gene: NA; clone size: NA; J gene: TRBJ2-2; V gene: TRBV7-2; CDR3 protein: CASSPLGGANPTGELFF; CDR3 DNA: TGTGCCAGCAGCCCCCTTGGCGGGGCTAATCCCACCGGGGAGCTGTTTTTT
D gene: NA; clone size: NA; J gene: TRBJ2-5; V gene: TRBV19; CDR3 protein: CASSLSGQEETQYF; CDR3 DNA: TGTGCCAGTAGTCTTTCCGGACAAGAAGAGACCCAGTACTTC
D gene: NA; clone size: NA; J gene: TRBJ1-2; V gene: TRBV5-1; CDR3 protein: CASSPDTQGGYTF; CDR3 DNA: TGCGCCAGCAGCCCGGACACCCAGGGAGGCTACACCTTC
D gene: NA; clone size: NA; J gene: TRBJ1-6; V gene: TRBV2; CDR3 protein: CASSEFETGASPLHF; CDR3 DNA: TGTGCCAGCAGTGAATTTGAGACGGGAGCGTCACCCCTCCACTTT
D gene: NA; clone size: NA; J gene: TRBJ2-2; V gene: TRBV7-9; CDR3 protein: CASSFGGALTGELFF; CDR3 DNA: TGTGCCAGCAGCTTTGGGGGGGCCCTCACCGGGGAGCTGTTTTTT
D gene: NA; clone size: NA; J gene: TRBJ2-4; V gene: TRBV6-2/TRBV6-3; CDR3 protein: CASSSPVLAKNIQYF; CDR3 DNA: TGTGCCAGCAGTTCCCCGGTACTAGCCAAAAACATTCAGTACTTC
D gene: TRBD2; clone size: once; J gene: TRBJ2-7; V gene: TRBV25-1; CDR3 protein: CASSEWGLAGQYEQYF; CDR3 DNA: TGTGCCAGCAGTGAATGGGGACTAGCGGGACAGTACGAGCAGTACTTC
D gene: TRBD1; clone size: NA; J gene: TRBJ2-1; V gene: TRBV27; CDR3 protein: CATKVGTAYNEQFF; CDR3 DNA: TGTGCCACCAAGGTTGGGACAGCTTACAATGAGCAGTTCTTC
D gene: NA; clone size: once; J gene: TRBJ2-7; V gene: TRBV28; CDR3 protein: CASSFLQGNEQYF; CDR3 DNA: TGTGCCAGCAGTTTTCTACAGGGCAACGAGCAGTACTTC
D gene: NA; clone size: NA; J gene: TRBJ1-2; V gene: TRBV11-3; CDR3 protein: CASSARGGVGYTF; CDR3 DNA: TGTGCCAGCAGCGCGAGGGGGGGCGTAGGCTACACCTTC
D gene: NA; clone size: NA; J gene: TRBJ2-2; V gene: TRBV19; CDR3 protein: CASSIQGANTGELFF; CDR3 DNA: TGTGCCAGTAGTATCCAAGGGGCGAACACCGGGGAGCTGTTTTTT
D gene: NA; clone size: once; J gene: TRBJ1-6; V gene: TRBV4-3; CDR3 protein: CASSQQGSSYNSPLHF; CDR3 DNA: TGCGCCAGCAGCCAACAGGGTAGCTCCTATAATTCACCCCTCCACTTT
D gene: NA; clone size: NA; J gene: TRBJ1-1; V gene: TRBV29-1; CDR3 protein: CSGRENWNTEAFF; CDR3 DNA: TGCAGCGGACGGGAAAACTGGAACACTGAAGCTTTCTTT
D gene: NA; clone size: NA; J gene: TRBJ2-3; V gene: TRBV19; CDR3 protein: CASRRTATVTDTQYF; CDR3 DNA: TGTGCCAGTAGGAGGACAGCGACTGTCACAGATACGCAGTATTTT
D gene: NA; clone size: once; J gene: TRBJ1-1; V gene: TRBV29-1; CDR3 protein: CSVDRQLNTEAFF; CDR3 DNA: TGCAGCGTCGATAGACAGTTGAACACTGAAGCTTTCTTT
D gene: TRBD2; clone size: NA; J gene: TRBJ2-1; V gene: TRBV10-2; CDR3 protein: CASRPRTSGSNEQFF; CDR3 DNA: TGCGCCAGCAGACCTCGGACTAGCGGGTCCAATGAGCAGTTCTTC
D gene: TRBD2; clone size: NA; J gene: TRBJ2-3; V gene: TRBV29-1; CDR3 protein: CSVGGLGVAGSTDTQYF; CDR3 DNA: TGCAGCGTTGGGGGGTTAGGGGTAGCGGGGAGCACAGATACGCAGTATTTT
D gene: NA; clone size: NA; J gene: TRBJ1-4; V gene: TRBV18; CDR3 protein: CASSRDSNPSGKLFF; CDR3 DNA: TGTGCCAGCTCACGAGACAGTAACCCCTCGGGAAAACTGTTTTTT
D gene: TRBD1; clone size: NA; J gene: TRBJ2-5; V gene: TRBV16; CDR3 protein: CASSQYSGTDQETQYF; CDR3 DNA: TGTGCCAGCAGCCAATACTCAGGGACAGACCAAGAGACCCAGTACTTC
D gene: NA; clone size: NA; J gene: TRBJ1-2; V gene: TRBV2; CDR3 protein: CASSKRQDRRYGYTF; CDR3 DNA: TGTGCCAGCAGTAAAAGACAGGACCGAAGATATGGCTACACCTTC
D gene: TRBD1; clone size: NA; J gene: TRBJ2-7; V gene: TRBV18; CDR3 protein: CASSPGTDQEQYF; CDR3 DNA: TGTGCCAGCTCACCAGGGACAGACCAGGAGCAGTACTTC
D gene: NA; clone size: NA; J gene: TRBJ2-7; V gene: TRBV21-1; CDR3 protein: CASRGRTDHYEQYF; CDR3 DNA: TGTGCCAGCAGGGGGCGGACAGACCATTACGAGCAGTACTTC
D gene: TRBD1; clone size: NA; J gene: TRBJ2-2; V gene: TRBV7-9; CDR3 protein: CASSSGQGEGPGELFF; CDR3 DNA: TGTGCCAGCAGCTCCGGACAGGGTGAAGGGCCCGGGGAGCTGTTTTTT